The present T cell receptor beta chain was sequenced within a study of OX40 agonist ivuxolimab in advanced cancers. About the study as a whole: The costimulatory receptor OX40 (CD134) was targeted by ivuxolimab, a fully human IgG2 agonistic monoclonal antibody. Intravenous ivuxolimab was administered to patients every 2 weeks at six dose levels: 0.01, 0.1, 0.3, 1.5, 3 and 10 mg/kg. Among the approximately 50 dose-escalation patients, about 19 had hepatocellular carcinoma, about 15 melanoma, 9 renal cell carcinoma and 9 head and neck cancer. In the dose-escalation cohort, 70% to 85% of patients were male, and the mean age was roughly 60 years, with a range of about 23 to 90. Patients were allowed to have had prior anti-PD-1, anti-PD-L1 or anti-CTLA-4 therapy, and approximately 41% of the dose-escalation patients had previously received checkpoint inhibitors. Partial responses occurred in three dose-escalation patients: two with cutaneous melanoma and one with hepatocellular carcinoma. Peripheral TCRbeta sequencing aimed to test whether ivuxolimab altered TCR sequence diversity and caused clonal T-cell expansion. The paper reports the monotherapy dose-escalation portion (N = 52 patients) of the phase I ivuxolimab trial.

What the research found in general, with its limitations: Low levels of normalized T-cell clonal expansion were also seen in some patients who did not respond. On average, CD8+ T cells showed more expanded clones than CD4+ T cells after ivuxolimab. The antigen specificity of the clonally expanded peripheral T cells was not determined. At doses from 0.1 to 3.0 mg/kg, clonal expansion was seen in both CD4+ and CD8+ blood T cells between baseline and week 6. In partial responders in the 0.1-3.0 mg/kg groups, normalized peripheral clonal expansion was found to be among the lowest, especially among CD8+ T cells.

A word on this clone: Its antigen remains unidentified. Nothing much larger sits one base from this clone, and base qualities are not available.

For sequencing of the TCRbeta CDR3 region, genomic DNA was extracted from the sorted cells. TCRbeta CDR3 regions were sequenced using the immunoSEQ Assay. TCRdb provides this immuneACCESS table in a form limited to in-frame rearrangements. Some clones are lacking; in checked studies, under half of them reflect an unresolved V gene, and why the rest are absent is not known. The sample table holds more than 65,000 clones, of which roughly 81% were seen once. Of the sample, roughly 25% falls within the top ten clones. From the germline V gene, CDR1 is SGHRS and CDR2 is YFSETQ. Compared with germline, V lacks 0 bases and J lacks 7 bases; bases without a gene match: 8. Including the terminal cysteine and phenylalanine, the CDR3 comprises 18 residues. The DNA shown is the 54-base CDR3, in frame from base 1. The trial excluded patients who had a history of autoimmune disease or who were on systemic immunosuppression. Peripheral blood for TCR sequencing was drawn from every dose cohort at baseline, at cycle 4 day 1 and at cycle 7 day 1. The samples were drawn from a first-in-human, open-label, multicenter phase I dose-escalation trial of ivuxolimab. Adults with locally advanced or metastatic melanoma, renal cell carcinoma, hepatocellular carcinoma or head and neck squamous cell carcinoma were enrolled in the trial. Before TCR sequencing, CD4+ and CD8+ T cells were separately sorted from peripheral blood.

The V and J genes are TRBV5-1 and TRBJ2-2, with 14 central nucleotides matching TRBD2. The TCR originated in an adult with an advanced solid tumor such as melanoma, head and neck, liver or kidney cancer. The sample consisted of CD4+ or CD8+ T cells sorted from blood, taken in a trial of the OX40 agonist ivuxolimab. For the CDR3, the sequence is CASSLGTSGGIISGELFF. The nucleotide sequence reads TGCGCCAGCAGCTTGGGGACTAGCGGGGGGATCATCAGCGGGGAGCTGTTTTTT.